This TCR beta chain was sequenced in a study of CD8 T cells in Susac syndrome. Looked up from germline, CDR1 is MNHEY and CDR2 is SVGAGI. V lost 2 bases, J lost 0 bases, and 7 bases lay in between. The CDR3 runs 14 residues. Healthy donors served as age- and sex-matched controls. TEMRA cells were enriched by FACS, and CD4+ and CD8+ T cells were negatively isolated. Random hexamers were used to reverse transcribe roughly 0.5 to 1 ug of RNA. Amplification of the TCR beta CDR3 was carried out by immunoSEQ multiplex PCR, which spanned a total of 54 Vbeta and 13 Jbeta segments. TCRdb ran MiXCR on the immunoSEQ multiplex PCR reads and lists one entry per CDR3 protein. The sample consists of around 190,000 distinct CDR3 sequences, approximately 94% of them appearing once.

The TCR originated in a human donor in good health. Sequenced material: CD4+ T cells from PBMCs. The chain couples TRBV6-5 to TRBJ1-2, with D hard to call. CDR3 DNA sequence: TGTGCCAGCAGTTACGGCAGGCCTAACTATGGCTACACCTTC. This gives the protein CASSYGRPNYGYTF.